This entry lists 13 T cell receptor beta chains sequenced from one sample in a study of graft-versus-host responses after intestinal transplantation. TCRdb keeps only in-frame clones here, not all; method: immunoSEQ multiplex PCR. This table has approximately 80,000 clones, roughly 89% appearing once. These receptors have no identified antigens. Sequences were derived from unstimulated CD4+ T cells sorted from spleen or lymph node cells, sampled before intestinal transplant. The receptors originated from a human donor who received an intestinal transplant.

The rearrangement joins TRBV7-9 to TRBJ2-1; tentatively, D is TRBD2 (5 bases). Germline values: CDR1 SEHNR, CDR2 FQNEAQ (reference sequence). V lost 10 bases and J lost 6, with 19 bases in between. This CDR3 spans 14 amino acids. The CDR3 DNA reads TGTGCCACCGGGTCTAGAGAGGGTGGCAATGAGCAGTTCTTC. Its protein product is CATGSREGGNEQFF.

This clone was seen once. The rearrangement uses TRBV5-4 and TRBJ2-7; 13 bases match TRBD2. CDR1 and CDR2 from the germline V gene are SGHNT and YYREEE (reference sequence). After removal of 3 bases from V and 7 bases from J, the junction contained 7 bases not matched to a gene. The CDR3 is 15 residues long. The chain's CDR3 is CASSSGTSGIGEQYF. The CDR3 nucleotides read TGTGCCAGCAGCTCCGGGACTAGCGGGATAGGGGAGCAGTACTTC.

This chain connects TRBV2 to TRBJ1-6; D ambiguous. There are 15 residues in the CDR3. Trimming removed 4 bases at V and 0 bases at J, with 7 bases between. CDR1 is SNHLY, CDR2 FYNNEI, per germline. The CDR3 region is CASSVQSSYNSPLHF. CDR3 in DNA: TGTGCCAGCAGTGTACAGAGCTCCTATAATTCACCCCTCCACTTT. The full variable domain, with the rest looked up from reference TRBV2 and TRBJ1-6, is EPEVTQTPSHQVTQMGQEVILRCVPISNHLYFYWYRQILGQKVEFLVSFYNNEISEKSEIFDDQFSVERPDGSNFTLKIRSTKLEDSAMYFCASSVQSSYNSPLHFGNGTRLTVT.

This chain joins TRBV15 and TRBJ2-1; maybe TRBD1 (7 bases). Trimming took off 5 bases at V and 4 bases at J, with 15 bases between the two ends. The CDR3 extends over 15 amino acids. The V gene's germline CDR1 is LNHNV and CDR2 YYDKDF (reference sequence). The CDR3 protein is CATSAYQGGYNEQFF. In nucleotides, the CDR3 is TGTGCCACCAGCGCATATCAGGGGGGATACAATGAGCAGTTCTTC.

This rearrangement joins TRBV5-6 to TRBJ2-4; TRBD2 agrees at 7 bases. Germline lookup yields CDR1 SGHDT and CDR2 YYEEEE. The CDR3 sequence is 15 residues long. V was clipped by 3 bases and J by 3 bases; unmatched bases: 6. The CDR3 nucleotides are TGTGCCAGCAGCTCGCCGGGCGGGGGCAAAAACATTCAGTACTTC. This codes for CASSSPGGGKNIQYF.

The V and J genes are TRBV6-5 and TRBJ2-3, with D perhaps TRBD2 (6 bases). The V gene's germline CDR1 is MNHEY and CDR2 SVGAGI. Between the trimmed V and J ends, which lost 2 bases and 5 bases, there was a span of 11 bases. The CDR3 runs 14 residues. The CDR3 is CASSYRGRRDTQYF. CDR3 DNA sequence: TGTGCCAGCAGTTACCGGGGGAGACGAGATACGCAGTATTTT.

The chain joins TRBV11-2 to TRBJ1-2, with D unclear. The CDR3 has 16 residues. With 0 bases removed from V and 3 bases from J, the gap between germline ends came to 14 bases. Germline CDR1 is SGHAT and CDR2 is FQNNGV. The CDR3 region is CASSLDAEREDYGYTF. CDR3 coding DNA: TGTGCCAGCAGCTTAGATGCCGAGCGGGAAGACTATGGCTACACCTTC.

This chain connects TRBV7-3 to TRBJ2-1; D gene uncertain. The CDR3 is 13 residues long. CDR1 and CDR2 from the germline V gene are SGHTA and FQGTGA. V was clipped by 0 bases and J by 8 bases, with 8 bases between them. The CDR3 is CASSLTNRDEQFF. CDR3 in DNA: TGTGCCAGCAGCTTAACCAACCGAGATGAGCAGTTCTTC.

The chain has TRBV6-1 and TRBJ2-1; 7 nucleotides align to TRBD1. The trim removed 6 bases at V and 5 bases at J, leaving 4 bases unmatched. This CDR3 comprises 13 residues. In germline, CDR1 is MNHNS, CDR2 SASEGT. This chain's CDR3 is CASRRQGDNEQFF. The CDR3 DNA reads TGTGCCAGCAGACGACAGGGCGACAATGAGCAGTTCTTC.

The rearrangement links TRBV5-1 to TRBJ2-7, with TRBD2 matching over 7 bases. Germline V lookup: CDR1 SGHRS, CDR2 YFSETQ. V dropped 0 bases and J dropped 10; count of bases not matched to a gene: 13. The CDR3 spans 15 residues. CDR3 sequence: CASSLVSSGTPSQYF. The CDR3 DNA reads TGCGCCAGCAGCTTGGTTTCAAGCGGGACGCCATCCCAGTACTTC.

The gene calls are TRBV29-1 and TRBJ1-2; D perhaps matches TRBD1 (6 bases). Germline V CDR1 and CDR2: SQVTM, ANQGSEA. The CDR3 totals 13 residues. Trimming pared 5 bases from V and 2 bases from J, leaving 12 bases between. The CDR3 nucleotides read TGCAGCGTTTCAGGGGTTCTCAACTATGGCTACACCTTC. The encoded protein is CSVSGVLNYGYTF.

This rearrangement joins TRBV27 to TRBJ2-7; D remains unclear. The V and J ends lost 6 bases and 1 base respectively, with 10 bases between them. The CDR3 length is 13 residues. Germline V gene lookup returns CDR1 MNHEY and CDR2 SMNVEV (reference sequence). CDR3 sequence: CASSAQLSYEQYF. The CDR3 DNA reads as TGTGCCAGCAGCGCTCAACTATCCTACGAGCAGTACTTC.

The CDR3 protein is CASSLLSGNTIYF. CDR3 nucleotide sequence: TGTGCCAGCAGCTTGCTCTCTGGAAACACCATATATTTT. This rearrangement joins TRBV5-8 to TRBJ1-3; no firm D call. Germline V gene sequence: CDR1 SGHTS, CDR2 YDEGEE. V was pared by 1 base and J by 0 bases, with 2 bases between. The length of the CDR3 is 13 residues.